Here is one T cell receptor (beta chain) with its context. Its specificity is unknown. In germline, CDR1 is SGHTA, CDR2 FQGTGA. V lost 4 bases and J 5 bases, leaving 12 bases between the germline ends. The CDR3 sequence is 13 residues long. Only in-frame clones appear in the TCRdb table, and some are missing; sequencing was by immunoSEQ multiplex PCR. Of around 45,000 clones listed, 85% to 95% are singletons. The data are from a study of human thymus T cells. Study observations and caveats: V and J genes seemed to be used with bias in thymic and blood repertoires.

Each of the donors was a healthy Finnish infant who was undergoing open corrective cardiac surgery for congenital heart defects. During surgery, roughly 0.5-1 mL peripheral blood was drawn from four of eight donors. No fixed cell number was used; all available blood leukocytes supplied DNA. This chain connects TRBV7-3 to TRBJ2-7, with a possible D match to TRBD1 (6 bases). The sequenced material came from blood. This sequence was found in a girl under three years old with a congenital heart defect but otherwise immunologically healthy. CDR3 DNA: TGTGCCAGCAGCTCAAGCAGGGGTAACGAGCAGTACTTC. It specifies CASSSSRGNEQYF.